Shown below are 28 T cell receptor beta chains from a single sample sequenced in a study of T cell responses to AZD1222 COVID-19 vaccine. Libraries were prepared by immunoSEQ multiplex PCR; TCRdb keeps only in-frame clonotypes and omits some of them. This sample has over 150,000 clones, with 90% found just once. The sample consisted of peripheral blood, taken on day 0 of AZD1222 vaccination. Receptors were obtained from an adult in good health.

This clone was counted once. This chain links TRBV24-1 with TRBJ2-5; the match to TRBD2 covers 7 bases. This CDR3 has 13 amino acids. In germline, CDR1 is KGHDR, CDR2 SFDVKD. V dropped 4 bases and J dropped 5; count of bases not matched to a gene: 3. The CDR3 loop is CATSDGGSETQYF. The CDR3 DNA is TGTGCCACCAGTGACGGGGGGTCGGAGACCCAGTACTTC.

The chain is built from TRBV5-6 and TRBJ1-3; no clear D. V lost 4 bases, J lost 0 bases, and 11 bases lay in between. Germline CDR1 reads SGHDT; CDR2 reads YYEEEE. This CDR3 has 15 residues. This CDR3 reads CASSVTPGSGNTIYF. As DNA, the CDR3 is TGTGCCAGCAGCGTGACACCCGGCTCTGGAAACACCATATATTTT.

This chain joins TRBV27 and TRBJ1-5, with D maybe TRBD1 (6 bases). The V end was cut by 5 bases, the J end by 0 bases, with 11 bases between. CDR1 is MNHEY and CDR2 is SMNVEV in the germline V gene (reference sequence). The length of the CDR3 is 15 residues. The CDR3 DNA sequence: TGTGCCAGCAGTGGGGACAACTATAGCAATCAGCCCCAGCATTTT. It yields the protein CASSGDNYSNQPQHF.

CDR3 in amino acids: CASSHWERTSTDTQYF. As DNA, the CDR3 is TGTGCCAGCAGCCACTGGGAGCGCACTAGCACAGATACGCAGTATTTT. The chain uses TRBV6-2 or TRBV6-3 and TRBJ2-3; TRBD2 might be the D (5 bases). The CDR3 extends over 16 amino acids. Germline V gives CDR1 MNHEY, CDR2 SVGEGT. V lost 6 bases, J lost 0 bases, and 16 bases lay in between.

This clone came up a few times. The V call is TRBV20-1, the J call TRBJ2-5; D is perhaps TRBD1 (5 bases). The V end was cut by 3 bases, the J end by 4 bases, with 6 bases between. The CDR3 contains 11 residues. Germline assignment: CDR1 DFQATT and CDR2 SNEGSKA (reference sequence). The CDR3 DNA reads TGCAGTGCTAGTCAGGGAGAGACCCAGTACTTC. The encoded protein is CSASQGETQYF.

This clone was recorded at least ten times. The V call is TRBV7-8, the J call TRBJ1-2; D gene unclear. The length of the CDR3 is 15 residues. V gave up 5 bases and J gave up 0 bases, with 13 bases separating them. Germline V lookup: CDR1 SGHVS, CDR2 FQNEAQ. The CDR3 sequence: CASSPLLAANYGYTF. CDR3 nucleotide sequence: TGTGCCAGCAGCCCCCTTTTAGCAGCTAACTATGGCTACACCTTC.

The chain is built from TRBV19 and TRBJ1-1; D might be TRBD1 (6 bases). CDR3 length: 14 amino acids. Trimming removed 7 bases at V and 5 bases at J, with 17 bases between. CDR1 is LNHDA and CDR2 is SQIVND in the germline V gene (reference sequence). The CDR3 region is CASTQRGSITEAFF. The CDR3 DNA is TGTGCCAGTACCCAAAGGGGGTCTATAACTGAAGCTTTCTTT.

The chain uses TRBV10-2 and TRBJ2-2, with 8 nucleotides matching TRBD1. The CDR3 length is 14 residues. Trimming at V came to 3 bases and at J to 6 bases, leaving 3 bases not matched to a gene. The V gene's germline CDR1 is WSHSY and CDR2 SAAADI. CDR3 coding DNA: TGCGCCAGCAGTGACAGGGGGCAACCCGGGGAGCTGTTTTTT. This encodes CASSDRGQPGELFF.

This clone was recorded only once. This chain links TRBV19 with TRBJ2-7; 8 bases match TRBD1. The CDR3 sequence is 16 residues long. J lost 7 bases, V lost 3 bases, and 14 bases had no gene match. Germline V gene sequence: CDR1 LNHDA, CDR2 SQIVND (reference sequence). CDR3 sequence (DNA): TGTGCCAGTAGTATTGGCGGGACAGGAGGCGTAGGAGAGCAGTACTTC. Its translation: CASSIGGTGGVGEQYF.

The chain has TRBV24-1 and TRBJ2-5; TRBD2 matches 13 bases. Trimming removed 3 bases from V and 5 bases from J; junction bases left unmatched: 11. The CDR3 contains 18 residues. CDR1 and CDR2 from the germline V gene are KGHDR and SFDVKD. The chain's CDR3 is CATSDPGLAGAAEETQYF. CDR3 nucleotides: TGTGCCACCAGTGATCCCGGACTAGCGGGAGCAGCCGAGGAGACCCAGTACTTC.

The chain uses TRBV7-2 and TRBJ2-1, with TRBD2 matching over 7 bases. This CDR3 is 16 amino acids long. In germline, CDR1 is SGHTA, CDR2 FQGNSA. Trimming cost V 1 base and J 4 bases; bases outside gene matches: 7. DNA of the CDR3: TGTGCCAGCAGCTTAGGGGCTAGCGGTATTTACAATGAGCAGTTCTTC. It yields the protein CASSLGASGIYNEQFF.

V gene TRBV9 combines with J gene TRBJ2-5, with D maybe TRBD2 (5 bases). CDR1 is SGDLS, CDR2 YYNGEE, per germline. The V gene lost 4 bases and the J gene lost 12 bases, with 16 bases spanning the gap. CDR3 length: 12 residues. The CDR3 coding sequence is TGTGCCAGCAGCTCGGGGAGCGGACCCGAGTACTTC. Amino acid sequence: CASSSGSGPEYF. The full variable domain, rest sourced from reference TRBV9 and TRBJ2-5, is DSGVTQTPKHLITATGQRVTLRCSPRSGDLSVYWYQQSLDQGLQFLIQYYNGEERAKGNILERFSAQQFPDLHSELNLSSLELGDSALYFCASSSGSGPEYFGPGTRLLVL.

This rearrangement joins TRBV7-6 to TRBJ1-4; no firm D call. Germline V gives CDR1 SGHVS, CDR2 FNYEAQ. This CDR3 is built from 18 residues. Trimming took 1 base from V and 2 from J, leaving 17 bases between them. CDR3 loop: CASSLGPAGIGTNEKLFF. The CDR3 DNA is TGTGCCAGCAGCTTAGGGCCCGCAGGCATAGGGACTAATGAAAAACTGTTTTTT.

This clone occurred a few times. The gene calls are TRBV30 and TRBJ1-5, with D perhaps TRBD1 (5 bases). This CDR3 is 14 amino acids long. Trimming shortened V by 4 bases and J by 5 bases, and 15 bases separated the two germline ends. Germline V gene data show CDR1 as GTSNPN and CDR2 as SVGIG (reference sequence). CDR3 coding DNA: TGTGCCTGGAAGGGGTCCGGGCCTTATCAGCCCCAGCATTTT. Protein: CAWKGSGPYQPQHF.

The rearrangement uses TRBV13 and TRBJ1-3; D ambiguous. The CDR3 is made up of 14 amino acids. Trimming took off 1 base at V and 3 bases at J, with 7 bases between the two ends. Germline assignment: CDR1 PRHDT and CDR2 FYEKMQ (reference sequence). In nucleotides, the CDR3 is TGTGCCAGCAGCTTAGTCAGGTTTGGAAACACCATATATTTT. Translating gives CASSLVRFGNTIYF.

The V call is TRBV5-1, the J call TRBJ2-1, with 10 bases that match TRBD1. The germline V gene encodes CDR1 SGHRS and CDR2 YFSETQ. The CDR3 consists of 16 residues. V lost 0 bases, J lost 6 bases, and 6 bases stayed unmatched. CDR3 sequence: CASSLGDRGTFNEQFF. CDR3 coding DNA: TGCGCCAGCAGCTTGGGGGACAGGGGAACGTTCAATGAGCAGTTCTTC.

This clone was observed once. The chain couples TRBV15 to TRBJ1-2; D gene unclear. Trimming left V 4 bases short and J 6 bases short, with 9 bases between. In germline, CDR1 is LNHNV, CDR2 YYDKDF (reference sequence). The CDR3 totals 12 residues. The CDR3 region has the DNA TGTGCCACCAGCAAAGCGGAGCATGGCTACACCTTC. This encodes CATSKAEHGYTF. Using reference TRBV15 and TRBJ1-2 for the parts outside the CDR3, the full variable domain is DAMVIQNPRYQVTQFGKPVTLSCSQTLNHNVMYWYQQKSSQAPKLLFHYYDKDFNNEADTPDNFQSRRPNTSFCFLDIRSPGLGDTAMYLCATSKAEHGYTFGSGTRLTVV.

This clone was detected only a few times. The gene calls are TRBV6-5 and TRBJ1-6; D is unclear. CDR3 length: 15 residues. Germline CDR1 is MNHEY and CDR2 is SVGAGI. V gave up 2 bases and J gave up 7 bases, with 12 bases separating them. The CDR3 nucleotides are TGTGCCAGCAGTTACCTTCGGACGGGAAATTCACCCCTCCACTTT. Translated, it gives CASSYLRTGNSPLHF.

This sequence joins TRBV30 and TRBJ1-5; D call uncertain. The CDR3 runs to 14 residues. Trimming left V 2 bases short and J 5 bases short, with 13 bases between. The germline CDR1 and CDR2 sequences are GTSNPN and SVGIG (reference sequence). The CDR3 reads CAWSKPNGDQPQHF. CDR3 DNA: TGTGCCTGGAGTAAACCGAATGGGGATCAGCCCCAGCATTTT.

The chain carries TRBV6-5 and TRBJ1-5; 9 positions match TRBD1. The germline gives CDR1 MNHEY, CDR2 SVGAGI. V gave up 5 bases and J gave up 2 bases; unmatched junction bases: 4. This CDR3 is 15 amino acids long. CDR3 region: CASSTRTGGNQPQHF. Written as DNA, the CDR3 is TGTGCCAGCAGTACACGGACAGGGGGCAATCAGCCCCAGCATTTT.

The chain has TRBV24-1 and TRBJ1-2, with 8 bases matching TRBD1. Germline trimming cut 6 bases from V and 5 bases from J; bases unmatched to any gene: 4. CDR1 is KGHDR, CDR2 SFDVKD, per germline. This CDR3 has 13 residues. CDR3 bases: TGTGCCACCAGTTCAGGGGGCGGATATGGCTACACCTTC. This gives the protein CATSSGGGYGYTF.

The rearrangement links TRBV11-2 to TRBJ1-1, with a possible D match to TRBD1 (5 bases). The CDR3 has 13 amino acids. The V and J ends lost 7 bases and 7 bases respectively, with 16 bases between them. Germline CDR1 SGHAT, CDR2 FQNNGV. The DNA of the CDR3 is TGTGCCAGCACCAGAGCGGGGACCATTGAAGCTTTCTTT. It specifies CASTRAGTIEAFF.

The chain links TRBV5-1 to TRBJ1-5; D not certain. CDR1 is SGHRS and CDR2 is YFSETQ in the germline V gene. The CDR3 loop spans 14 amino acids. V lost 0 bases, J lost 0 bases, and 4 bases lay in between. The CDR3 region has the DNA TGCGCCAGCAGCTTGGATGTTAGCAATCAGCCCCAGCATTTT. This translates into CASSLDVSNQPQHF.

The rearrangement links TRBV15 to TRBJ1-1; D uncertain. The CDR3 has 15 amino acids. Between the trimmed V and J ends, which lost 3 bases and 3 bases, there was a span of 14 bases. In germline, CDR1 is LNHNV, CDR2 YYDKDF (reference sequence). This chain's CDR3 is CATSRGTHRDTEAFF. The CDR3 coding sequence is TGTGCCACCAGCAGGGGAACACATAGGGACACTGAAGCTTTCTTT.

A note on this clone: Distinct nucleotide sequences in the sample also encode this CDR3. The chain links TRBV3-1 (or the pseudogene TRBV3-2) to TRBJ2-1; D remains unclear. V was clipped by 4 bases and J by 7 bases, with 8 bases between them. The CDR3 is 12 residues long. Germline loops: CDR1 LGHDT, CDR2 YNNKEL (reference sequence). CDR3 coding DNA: TGTGCCAGCAGCCTCTCTGGGAATGAGCAGTTCTTC. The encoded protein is CASSLSGNEQFF.

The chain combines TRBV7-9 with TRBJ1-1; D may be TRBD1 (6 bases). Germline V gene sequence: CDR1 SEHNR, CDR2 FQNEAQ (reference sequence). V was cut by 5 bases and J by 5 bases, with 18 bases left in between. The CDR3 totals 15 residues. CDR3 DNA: TGTGCCAGCAGCATTTTAGGAGGGGGGAATACTGAAGCTTTCTTT. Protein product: CASSILGGGNTEAFF.

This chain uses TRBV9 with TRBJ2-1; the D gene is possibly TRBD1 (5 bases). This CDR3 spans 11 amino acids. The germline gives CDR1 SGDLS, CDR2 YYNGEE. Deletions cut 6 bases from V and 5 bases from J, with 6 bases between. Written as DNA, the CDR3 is TGTGCCAGCAAGGGGAACAATGAGCAGTTCTTC. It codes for CASKGNNEQFF.

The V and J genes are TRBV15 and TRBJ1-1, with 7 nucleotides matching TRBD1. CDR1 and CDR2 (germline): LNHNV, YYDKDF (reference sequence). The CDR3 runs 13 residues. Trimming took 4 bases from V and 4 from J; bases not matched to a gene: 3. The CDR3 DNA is TGTGCCACCAGCACCCACAGGGGCACTGAAGCTTTCTTT. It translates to CATSTHRGTEAFF.